A selection of T cell receptor beta chains follows, all from one sample in a study of cytomegalovirus exposure and HLA in healthy donors. Sequencing used immunoSEQ multiplex PCR; TCRdb keeps in-frame clones, though not all of them. Seen here are 250,000 to 400,000 clones, over 75% observed once, and the top ten hold about 0.96%. The sample consisted of PBMCs. These receptors originate from a man younger than 45 in good health and CMV-seronegative. The CDR3 runs from the conserved cysteine through the conserved F or W. The D gene is left open where the match is weak. Rows give clone size only sometimes, using once, few, many, or a class for an expanded clone.

j_call: TRBJ2-7
d_call: -
v_call: TRBV7-2
clone_size: -
cdr3_nt: TGTGCCAGCAGCTTATATTCGAACGGCGAGCAGTACTTC
cdr3_aa: CASSLYSNGEQYF

j_call: TRBJ1-2
d_call: TRBD1
v_call: TRBV7-9
clone_size: -
cdr3_nt: TGTGCCAGCAGCTTTTTTTCCGGGACAGGATTGAACTATGGCTACACCTTC
cdr3_aa: CASSFFSGTGLNYGYTF

j_call: TRBJ1-2
d_call: TRBD1
v_call: TRBV28
clone_size: -
cdr3_nt: TGTGCCAGCAGTTTAGGACAGGGGCCCAGAGGGTCAAATGGCTACACCTTC
cdr3_aa: CASSLGQGPRGSNGYTF

j_call: TRBJ1-3
d_call: -
v_call: TRBV10-1
clone_size: few
cdr3_nt: TGCGCCAGCAGTTCCGGGACAAACTCTGGAAACACCATATATTTT
cdr3_aa: CASSSGTNSGNTIYF

j_call: TRBJ2-7
d_call: TRBD2
v_call: TRBV7-4
clone_size: -
cdr3_nt: TGTGCCAGCAGCACCAGGACTAGCGGGGGGTGCTACGAGCAGTACTTC
cdr3_aa: CASSTRTSGGCYEQYF

j_call: TRBJ2-4
d_call: TRBD2
v_call: TRBV5-1
clone_size: -
cdr3_nt: TGCGCCAGCAGCCCGACTAGCGGATTAGCCAAAAACATTCAGTACTTC
cdr3_aa: CASSPTSGLAKNIQYF

j_call: TRBJ2-3
d_call: TRBD2
v_call: TRBV19
clone_size: -
cdr3_nt: TGTGCCAGTATCGACACCGGGAGGGGCACAGATACGCAGTATTTT
cdr3_aa: CASIDTGRGTDTQYF

j_call: TRBJ1-5
d_call: TRBD1
v_call: TRBV6-1
clone_size: -
cdr3_nt: TGTGCCAGCAGACCCGACAGGGGACATCAGCCCCAGCATTTT
cdr3_aa: CASRPDRGHQPQHF

j_call: TRBJ1-2
d_call: TRBD1
v_call: TRBV30
clone_size: -
cdr3_nt: TGTGCCTGGAGTCTCCCGGGACAGTACTATGGCTACACCTTC
cdr3_aa: CAWSLPGQYYGYTF

j_call: TRBJ2-5
d_call: TRBD2
v_call: TRBV5-6
clone_size: -
cdr3_nt: TGTGCCAGCAGCGTACGACTAGCGGGGTACCAAGAGACCCAGTACTTC
cdr3_aa: CASSVRLAGYQETQYF